The 17 T cell receptor beta chains below were found in one sample sequenced in a study of response to subunit inactivated influenza vaccine. TCRdb independently ran MiXCR on the RT-PCR reads; one entry per CDR3 protein. The repertoire holds almost 250,000 distinct CDR3 sequences, with approximately 12% as singletons. The sample in question was non-naive T cells sorted from PBMCs, obtained 14 to 15 days before vaccination. All receptors come from a middle-aged man who received an inactivated influenza vaccine.

In its sample, this clonotype was seen a few times. The V gene is TRBV4-1, the J gene TRBJ2-7; D perhaps matches TRBD2 (7 bases). The CDR3 has 17 amino acids. Trimming stripped 5 bases from V and 5 bases from J, with 25 bases between. Germline V gene sequence: CDR1 MGHRA, CDR2 YSYEKL. Here the CDR3 DNA reads TGCGCCAGCAGCTTACAGGGATATGCCGGGGGGCGCAACGAGCAGTACTTC. It yields the protein CASSLQGYAGGRNEQYF.

This clonotype was counted only a few times. This chain connects TRBV12-3 or TRBV12-4 to TRBJ2-1; a weak D match, TRBD2 (7 bases). Trimming removed 5 bases at V and 0 bases at J, with 20 bases between. This CDR3 region has 18 residues. For the CDR3, the DNA is TGTGCCAGCAGTCCGGGGGCGGGGGCTATCAGCTCCTACAATGAGCAGTTCTTC. Residues: CASSPGAGAISSYNEQFF.

This clonotype has at least ten counts. The rearrangement uses TRBV24-1 and TRBJ2-2; D is undetermined. The CDR3 spans 13 residues. Germline V CDR1 and CDR2: KGHDR, SFDVKD. V dropped 4 bases and J dropped 5 bases, with 7 bases sitting between them. The CDR3 DNA reads as TGTGCCACCAGTGACCGGCCTACCGGGGAGCTGTTTTTT. This codes for CATSDRPTGELFF.

The rearrangement joins TRBV12-3 or TRBV12-4 to TRBJ1-2; D not resolved. V was trimmed by 3 bases and J by 2 bases, leaving 10 bases between them. The CDR3 is 14 residues long. The DNA of the CDR3 is TGTGCCAGCAGTTTCCAGCAACGCAACTATGGCTACACCTTC. This encodes CASSFQQRNYGYTF.

This clonotype was observed at least ten times. The V gene is TRBV12-3 or TRBV12-4, the J gene TRBJ2-2, with 11 bases that match TRBD1. This CDR3 has 16 amino acids. The V segment lost 5 bases and the J segment 5 bases; nucleotides outside the gene matches: 7. The CDR3 spells CASSPGQGALTGELFF. CDR3 coding DNA: TGTGCCAGCAGTCCCGGACAGGGGGCGCTGACCGGGGAGCTGTTTTTT.

The chain combines TRBV7-9 with TRBJ1-4; D is unclear. Trimming cost V 1 base and J 4 bases, with 10 bases left between them. Per the germline V gene, CDR1 is SEHNR and CDR2 is FQNEAQ (reference sequence). The CDR3 is 15 amino acids. The CDR3 sequence is CASSLGRGGNEKLFF. The CDR3 DNA is TGTGCCAGCAGCTTAGGACGGGGTGGTAATGAAAAACTGTTTTTT.

This clonotype has more than one count but fewer than ten. The chain employs TRBV25-1 and TRBJ2-7; either TRBD1 or TRBD2 may supply D (6 bases each). The CDR3 has 13 residues. Trimming removed 10 bases from V and 2 bases from J, with 15 bases in between. Germline CDR1 and CDR2: MGHDK and SYGVNS. CDR3 in amino acids: CATTEGGAYEQYF. The CDR3 coding sequence is TGTGCCACGACAGAGGGGGGAGCCTACGAGCAGTACTTC.

This clonotype was seen only a few times. The V call is TRBV20-1, the J call TRBJ2-7; a possible D gene is TRBD1 (6 bases). Deletions cut 6 bases from V and 5 bases from J, with 23 bases between. The CDR3 has 15 residues. From germline, CDR1 is DFQATT and CDR2 SNEGSKA (reference sequence). The CDR3 loop is CSALLSQGPGNEQYF. Written as DNA, the CDR3 is TGCAGTGCCCTCCTCTCCCAGGGGCCGGGGAACGAGCAGTACTTC.

This clonotype was picked up many times. V is TRBV4-2 and J is TRBJ2-5; the match to TRBD2 covers 11 bases. This CDR3 has 17 residues. Germline V gene data show CDR1 as LGHNA and CDR2 as YNFKEQ. V lost 3 bases and J lost 0; bases outside the gene matches: 6. As DNA, the CDR3 is TGTGCCAGCAGCCAGAATCCGGGACTAGCGGACCAAGAGACCCAGTACTTC. Translation gives CASSQNPGLADQETQYF.

The rearrangement uses TRBV7-9 and TRBJ2-1; 11 nucleotides line up with TRBD1. Germline CDR1 and CDR2: SEHNR and FQNEAQ (reference sequence). V was clipped by 2 bases and J by 4 bases; unmatched bases: 1. CDR3 length: 15 amino acids. CDR3 nucleotide sequence: TGTGCCAGCAGCTTAAGGGACAGGGGGTACAATGAGCAGTTCTTC. As protein: CASSLRDRGYNEQFF.

In this sample, this clonotype turned up a few times. V is TRBV7-2 and J is TRBJ2-7; D may correspond to TRBD1 or TRBD2 (5 bases each). CDR1 is SGHTA and CDR2 is FQGNSA in the germline V gene. The CDR3 spans 15 residues. The V end lost 5 bases, the J end lost 6 bases, and 20 bases lay between the germline ends. CDR3: CASSPRGPSGTEQYF. CDR3 DNA: TGTGCCAGCAGCCCTCGGGGCCCATCGGGGACCGAGCAGTACTTC.

The V and J genes are TRBV29-1 and TRBJ2-1; 8 nucleotides agree with TRBD2. This CDR3 contains 11 residues. The trim removed 6 bases at V and 12 bases at J, leaving 7 bases unmatched. Germline values: CDR1 SQVTM, CDR2 ANQGSEA. The CDR3 sequence is CSVGSGAAQFF. The CDR3 coding sequence is TGCAGCGTAGGTAGCGGGGCAGCGCAGTTCTTC.

J is TRBJ2-2 and V is TRBV5-5; D remains unclear. V lost 0 bases to trimming and J lost 2 bases, with 2 bases between them. This CDR3 contains 13 residues. Germline loops: CDR1 SGHKS, CDR2 YYEKEE (reference sequence). Here the CDR3 reads CASSLDNTGELFF. As DNA, the CDR3 is TGTGCCAGCAGCTTGGACAACACCGGGGAGCTGTTTTTT.

This clonotype was seen only a few times. This chain uses TRBV7-9 with TRBJ2-7; D tentatively fits TRBD1 or TRBD2 (5 bases each). This CDR3 spans 14 amino acids. Germline CDR1 is SEHNR and CDR2 is FQNEAQ (reference sequence). Trimming took off 0 bases at V and 6 bases at J, with 12 bases between the two ends. The CDR3 loop is CASSLAGPGPEQYF. CDR3 nucleotides: TGTGCCAGCAGCTTAGCTGGACCGGGGCCCGAGCAGTACTTC. The variable domain in full, completed from reference TRBV7-9 and TRBJ2-7, reads DTGVSQNPRHKITKRGQNVTFRCDPISEHNRLYWYRQTLGQGPEFLTYFQNEAQLEKSRLLSDRFSAERPKGSFSTLEIQRTEQGDSAMYLCASSLAGPGPEQYFGPGTRLTVT.

This clonotype has a count of ten or more. The rearrangement uses TRBV12-3 or TRBV12-4 and TRBJ2-1, with D tentatively TRBD1 or TRBD2 (5 bases each). The CDR3 is 13 residues long. The V and J ends lost 6 bases and 9 bases respectively, with 15 bases between them. The CDR3, as DNA: TGTGCCAGCAGCCCAAGGTCTGGGGGTGAGCAGTTCTTC. Encoded protein: CASSPRSGGEQFF.

This clonotype was seen a few times. The CDR3 sequence: CASSLNLLVGTHKETQYF. The CDR3 bases are TGTGCCAGCAGCTTAAACCTCCTAGTAGGGACACATAAAGAGACCCAGTACTTC. J is TRBJ2-5 and V is TRBV7-8; weak D call: TRBD1 (6 bases). Looked up from germline, CDR1 is SGHVS and CDR2 is FQNEAQ. CDR3 length equals 18 residues. Trimming shortened V by 2 bases and J by 3 bases, and 22 bases separated the two germline ends. The full variable domain, completed using reference TRBV7-8 and TRBJ2-5, is GAGVSQSPRYKVAKRGQDVALRCDPISGHVSLFWYQQALGQGPEFLTYFQNEAQLDKSGLPSDRFFAERPEGSVSTLKIQRTQQEDSAVYLCASSLNLLVGTHKETQYFGPGTRLLVL.

The chain carries TRBV9 and TRBJ2-3; no definite D call. V was shortened by 0 bases and J by 4 bases, with 6 bases between the two germline ends. Germline CDR1 and CDR2: SGDLS and YYNGEE. The CDR3 consists of 13 residues. The CDR3: CASSVAWSDTQYF. In nucleotides, the CDR3 is TGTGCCAGCAGCGTAGCTTGGTCAGATACGCAGTATTTT.